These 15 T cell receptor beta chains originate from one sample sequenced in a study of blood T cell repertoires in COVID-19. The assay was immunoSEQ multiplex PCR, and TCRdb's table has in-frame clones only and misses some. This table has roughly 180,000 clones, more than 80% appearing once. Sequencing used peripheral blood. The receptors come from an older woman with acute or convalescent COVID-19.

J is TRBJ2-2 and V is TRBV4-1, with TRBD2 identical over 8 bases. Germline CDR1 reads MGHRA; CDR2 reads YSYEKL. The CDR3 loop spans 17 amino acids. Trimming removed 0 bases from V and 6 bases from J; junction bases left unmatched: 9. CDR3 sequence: CASSQDRTGGPPGELFF. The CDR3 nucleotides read TGCGCCAGCAGCCAAGATAGGACGGGAGGGCCGCCCGGGGAGCTGTTTTTT.

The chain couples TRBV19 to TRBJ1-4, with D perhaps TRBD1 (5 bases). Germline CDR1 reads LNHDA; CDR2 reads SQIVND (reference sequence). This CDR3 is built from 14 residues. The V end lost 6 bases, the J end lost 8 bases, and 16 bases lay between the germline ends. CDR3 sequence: CASRPAGGNEKLFF. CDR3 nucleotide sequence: TGTGCCAGTAGGCCGGCGGGGGGAAACGAAAAACTGTTTTTT. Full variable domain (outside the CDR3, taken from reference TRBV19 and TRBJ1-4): DGGITQSPKYLFRKEGQNVTLSCEQNLNHDAMYWYRQDPGQGLRLIYYSQIVNDFQKGDIAEGYSVSREKKESFPLTVTSAQKNPTAFYLCASRPAGGNEKLFFGSGTQLSVL.

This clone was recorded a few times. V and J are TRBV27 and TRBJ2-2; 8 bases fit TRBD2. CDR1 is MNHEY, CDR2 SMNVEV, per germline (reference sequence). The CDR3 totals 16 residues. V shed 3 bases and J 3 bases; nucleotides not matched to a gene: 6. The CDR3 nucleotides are TGTGCCAGCAGTTTCGGGGCGGGAGGATACACCGGGGAGCTGTTTTTT. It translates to CASSFGAGGYTGELFF.

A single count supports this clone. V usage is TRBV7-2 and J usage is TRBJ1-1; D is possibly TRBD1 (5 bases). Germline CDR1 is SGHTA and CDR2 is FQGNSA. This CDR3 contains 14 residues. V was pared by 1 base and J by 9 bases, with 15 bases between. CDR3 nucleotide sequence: TGTGCCAGCAGCTTAGGGGGGGTGGGCGTAAAAGCTTTCTTT. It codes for CASSLGGVGVKAFF.

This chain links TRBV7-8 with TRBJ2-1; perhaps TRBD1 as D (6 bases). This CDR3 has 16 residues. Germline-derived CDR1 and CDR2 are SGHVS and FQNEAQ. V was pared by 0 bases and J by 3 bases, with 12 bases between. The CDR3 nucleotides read TGTGCCAGCAGCTTAGCGCGGTCCAGGGGCTACAATGAGCAGTTCTTC. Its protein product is CASSLARSRGYNEQFF. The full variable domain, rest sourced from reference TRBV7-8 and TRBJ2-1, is GAGVSQSPRYKVAKRGQDVALRCDPISGHVSLFWYQQALGQGPEFLTYFQNEAQLDKSGLPSDRFFAERPEGSVSTLKIQRTQQEDSAVYLCASSLARSRGYNEQFFGPGTRLTVL.

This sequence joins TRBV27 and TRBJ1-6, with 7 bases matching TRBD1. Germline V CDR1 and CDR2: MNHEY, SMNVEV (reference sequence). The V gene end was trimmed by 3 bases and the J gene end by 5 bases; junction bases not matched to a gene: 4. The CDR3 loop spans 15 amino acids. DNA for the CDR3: TGTGCCAGCAGTTTCTCCGGGACAGATAATTCACCCCTCCACTTT. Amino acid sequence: CASSFSGTDNSPLHF.

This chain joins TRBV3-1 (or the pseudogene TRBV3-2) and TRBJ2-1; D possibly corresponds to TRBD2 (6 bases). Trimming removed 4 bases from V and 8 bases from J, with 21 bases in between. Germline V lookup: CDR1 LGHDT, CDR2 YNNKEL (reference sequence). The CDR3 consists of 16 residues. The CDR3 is CASSRTGLSILDEQFF. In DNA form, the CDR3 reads TGTGCCAGCAGCCGAACGGGACTTAGTATCCTCGATGAGCAGTTCTTC.

The CDR3 reads CASSLNGLWDGYTF. The CDR3 DNA sequence: TGTGCCAGCAGCCTAAACGGACTGTGGGATGGCTACACCTTC. This chain joins TRBV4-2 and TRBJ1-2; D uncertain. CDR1 is LGHNA, CDR2 YNFKEQ, per germline. V was shortened by 4 bases and J by 6 bases, with 15 bases between the two germline ends. The length of the CDR3 is 14 residues.

CDR3 sequence reads: CASSPQVLINQPQHF. The CDR3 bases are TGTGCCAGCAGTCCTCAGGTCCTTATCAATCAGCCCCAGCATTTT. V gene TRBV28 combines with J gene TRBJ1-5; D unclear. This CDR3 region has 15 residues. Trimming left V 5 bases short and J 3 bases short, with 14 bases between. From germline, CDR1 is MDHEN and CDR2 SYDVKM. Looking up the rest from reference TRBV28 and TRBJ1-5 gives the full variable domain: DVKVTQSSRYLVKRTGEKVFLECVQDMDHENMFWYRQDPGLGLRLIYFSYDVKMKEKGDIPEGYSVSREKKERFSLILESASTNQTSMYLCASSPQVLINQPQHFGDGTRLSIL.

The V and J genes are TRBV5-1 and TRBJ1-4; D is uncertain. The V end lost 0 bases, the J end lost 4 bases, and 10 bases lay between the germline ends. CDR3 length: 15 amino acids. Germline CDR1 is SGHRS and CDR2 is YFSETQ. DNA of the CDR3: TGCGCCAGCAGCTTGGGTTCCGGGGTTAATGAAAAACTGTTTTTT. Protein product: CASSLGSGVNEKLFF.

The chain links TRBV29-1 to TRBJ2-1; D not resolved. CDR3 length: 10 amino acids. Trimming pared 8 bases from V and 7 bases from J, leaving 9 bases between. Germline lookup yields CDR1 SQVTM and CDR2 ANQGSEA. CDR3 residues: CSFSVNEQFF. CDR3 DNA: TGCAGCTTTTCGGTGAATGAGCAGTTCTTC.

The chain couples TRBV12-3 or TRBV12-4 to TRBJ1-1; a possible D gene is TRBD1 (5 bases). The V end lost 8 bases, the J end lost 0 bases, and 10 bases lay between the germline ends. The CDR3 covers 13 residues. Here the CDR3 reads CASYDSLNTEAFF. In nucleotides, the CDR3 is TGTGCCAGCTACGACAGCTTGAACACTGAAGCTTTCTTT.

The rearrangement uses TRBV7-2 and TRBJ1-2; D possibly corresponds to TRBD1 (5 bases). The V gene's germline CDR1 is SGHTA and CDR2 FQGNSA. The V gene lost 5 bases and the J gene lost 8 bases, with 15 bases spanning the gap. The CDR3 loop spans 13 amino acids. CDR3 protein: CASSLDRIVGYTF. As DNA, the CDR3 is TGTGCCAGCAGCCTAGACAGAATCGTCGGCTACACCTTC.

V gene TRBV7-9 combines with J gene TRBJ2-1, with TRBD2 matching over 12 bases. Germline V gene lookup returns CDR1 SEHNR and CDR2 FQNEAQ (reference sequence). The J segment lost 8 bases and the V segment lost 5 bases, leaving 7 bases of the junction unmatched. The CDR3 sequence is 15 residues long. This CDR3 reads CASSPRLAGEHEQFF. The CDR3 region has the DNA TGTGCCAGCAGCCCCAGACTAGCGGGAGAGCATGAGCAGTTCTTC.

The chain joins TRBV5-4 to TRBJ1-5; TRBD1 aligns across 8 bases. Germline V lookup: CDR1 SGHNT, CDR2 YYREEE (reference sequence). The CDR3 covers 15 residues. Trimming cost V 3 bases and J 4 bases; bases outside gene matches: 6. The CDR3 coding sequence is TGTGCCAGCAGCTACTCCGGGACAGGAAATCAGCCCCAGCATTTT. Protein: CASSYSGTGNQPQHF.